This entry lists 16 T cell receptor beta chains sequenced from one sample in a study of identical twins. TCRdb redid the calling of the 5' RACE reads with MiXCR, one entry per CDR3 protein. This sample has 310,000 or so distinct CDR3 sequences, with more than 6.5% found just once. These records were also assigned to another study, of yellow fever vaccine responses in identical twins.

The specimen was memory (CD45RO+) T cells sorted from blood. These receptors came from a young woman in good health.

The chain is built from TRBV6-5 and TRBJ2-1; 11 nucleotides match TRBD2. Per the germline V gene, CDR1 is MNHEY and CDR2 is SVGAGI. Losses at the gene ends were 3 bases for V and 3 bases for J; bases not matched to a gene: 1. This CDR3 spans 15 amino acids. The CDR3 spells CASSYSGGVYNEQFF. The CDR3 DNA reads TGTGCCAGCAGTTATAGCGGGGGGGTCTACAATGAGCAGTTCTTC.

V gene TRBV19 combines with J gene TRBJ1-5; 8 bases fit TRBD1. The CDR3 has 16 amino acids. Germline-derived CDR1 and CDR2 are LNHDA and SQIVND (reference sequence). Losses at the gene ends were 4 bases for V and 2 bases for J; bases not matched to a gene: 7. CDR3 bases: TGTGCCAGTAGTAGGACAGGGACCCGGGGCAATCAGCCCCAGCATTTT. Amino acid sequence: CASSRTGTRGNQPQHF.

The chain uses TRBV21-1 and TRBJ2-3; the table gives TRBD1 as D, unverified against the DNA. TRBV21-1 is described as a pseudogene. There are 16 residues in the CDR3. The CDR3 spells CASSRHWALGPNTQYF. In nucleotides, the CDR3 is TGTGCCAGCAGCCGACACTGGGCGTTGGGTCCTAATACGCAGTATTTT.

The chain couples TRBV12-3 or TRBV12-4 to TRBJ2-2, with TRBD2 identical over 16 bases. J gave up 5 bases and V 6 bases, and 6 bases lay outside the gene matches. The CDR3 has 17 amino acids. The CDR3 DNA sequence: TGTGCCAGCAGACCGGGACTAGCGGGAGGGCCGACCGGGGAGCTGTTTTTT. It codes for CASRPGLAGGPTGELFF.

This clonotype was seen only a few times. The chain uses TRBV4-1 and TRBJ2-2; TRBD1 matches at 9 bases. Germline lookup yields CDR1 MGHRA and CDR2 YSYEKL. V shed 4 bases and J 3 bases; nucleotides not matched to a gene: 6. This CDR3 region has 16 residues. Here the CDR3 reads CASSRQTGGDTGELFF. In DNA form, the CDR3 reads TGCGCCAGCAGCCGACAGACAGGGGGAGACACCGGGGAGCTGTTTTTT.

In its sample, this clonotype was seen many times. J is TRBJ1-6 and V is TRBV12-3 or TRBV12-4; no reliable D call. V was trimmed by 2 bases and J by 11 bases, leaving 7 bases between them. The CDR3 has 12 residues. DNA of the CDR3: TGTGCCAGCAGTTTAAACAGAACACCCCTCCACTTT. Translating gives CASSLNRTPLHF.

The J gene is TRBJ2-4, the V gene TRBV11-2; D is unclear. Germline assignment: CDR1 SGHAT and CDR2 FQNNGV. Trimming shortened V by 5 bases and J by 3 bases, and 11 bases separated the two germline ends. The CDR3 is 14 amino acids. The CDR3 is CASSPYLGKNIQYF. The CDR3 DNA is TGTGCCAGCAGCCCTTACTTAGGCAAAAACATTCAGTACTTC.

This clonotype was detected ten times or more. The rearrangement joins TRBV12-3 or TRBV12-4 to TRBJ1-6; D possibly corresponds to TRBD1 (5 bases). The CDR3 length is 14 residues. Trimming stripped 3 bases from V and 10 bases from J, with 13 bases between. DNA for the CDR3: TGTGCCAGCAGTTTGAAACAGGATTCCTCACCCCTCCACTTT. Translation: CASSLKQDSSPLHF.

The table lists this clonotype with many counts. The chain uses TRBV5-6 and TRBJ2-3; no definite D call. Germline CDR1 and CDR2: SGHDT and YYEEEE. The V gene lost 4 bases and the J gene lost 1 base, with 7 bases spanning the gap. The CDR3 is 13 amino acids. The CDR3 DNA follows: TGTGCCAGCAGCAAGAGCGGCACAGATACGCAGTATTTT. Encoded protein: CASSKSGTDTQYF.

This clonotype has more than one count but fewer than ten. The chain joins TRBV27 to TRBJ2-5; TRBD2 aligns across 7 bases. The CDR3 loop spans 17 amino acids. Germline trimming cut 2 bases from V and 2 bases from J; bases unmatched to any gene: 11. Germline assignment: CDR1 MNHEY and CDR2 SMNVEV (reference sequence). The CDR3 is CASSLRVGLVEQETQYF. In nucleotides, the CDR3 is TGTGCCAGCAGTTTAAGGGTAGGACTAGTCGAACAAGAGACCCAGTACTTC.

This clonotype was counted between two and nine times. The chain is built from TRBV29-1 and TRBJ1-3; D is possibly TRBD1 (5 bases). V was pared by 5 bases and J by 0 bases, with 8 bases between. The CDR3 contains 13 residues. The germline V gene encodes CDR1 SQVTM and CDR2 ANQGSEA. The CDR3 spells CSVLGDSGNTIYF. The CDR3 region has the DNA TGCAGCGTTCTGGGGGACTCTGGAAACACCATATATTTT.

In its sample, this clonotype was seen many times. The genes are TRBV12-3 or TRBV12-4 and TRBJ1-5; TRBD1 matches at 9 bases. The CDR3 is made up of 15 amino acids. Trimming removed 6 bases from V and 6 bases from J; junction bases left unmatched: 9. In DNA form, the CDR3 reads TGTGCCAGCAGCCCCGAAACAGGGGGCGGTCAGCCCCAGCATTTT. It encodes CASSPETGGGQPQHF.

The chain combines TRBV5-1 with TRBJ1-4; tentatively, D is TRBD1 (6 bases). The germline V gene has CDR1 SGHRS and CDR2 YFSETQ. V was cut by 0 bases and J by 5 bases, with 17 bases left in between. This CDR3 is 17 amino acids long. The DNA of the CDR3 is TGCGCCAGCAGCTTGGGGATCGGGGGCGTTAAGAATGAAAAACTGTTTTTT. Translated: CASSLGIGGVKNEKLFF.

Details on this clonotype: The germline gene is not matched at one end of the junction; a read error may be the cause. DNA for the CDR3: TGTGCCAGCAGCTTATTGGACTCCAGATCCTCCGAGCAGTACTTC. Amino acid sequence: CASSLLDSRSSEQYF. V gene TRBV7-6 combines with J gene TRBJ2-7; D perhaps matches TRBD2 (5 bases). The CDR3 covers 15 residues. Germline V gives CDR1 SGHVS, CDR2 FNYEAQ.

This clonotype was detected many times. The chain joins TRBV5-1 to TRBJ2-7, with a possible D match to TRBD2 (7 bases). The CDR3 contains 14 residues. Per the germline V gene, CDR1 is SGHRS and CDR2 is YFSETQ. V lost 7 bases and J 2 bases, leaving 16 bases between the germline ends. The CDR3 here is CASHLIGGAYEQYV. CDR3 DNA sequence: TGCGCCAGCCACCTGATAGGGGGGGCCTACGAGCAGTACGTC.

This clonotype occurred a few times. The CDR3 sequence: CSARESVTAFNQPQHF. The CDR3 DNA follows: TGCAGTGCTAGAGAGAGCGTCACAGCTTTCAATCAGCCCCAGCATTTT. The V call is TRBV20-1, the J call TRBJ1-5; no reliable D call. The CDR3 is 16 residues long. The V and J ends lost 0 bases and 3 bases respectively, with 15 bases between them. The germline gives CDR1 DFQATT, CDR2 SNEGSKA (reference sequence).